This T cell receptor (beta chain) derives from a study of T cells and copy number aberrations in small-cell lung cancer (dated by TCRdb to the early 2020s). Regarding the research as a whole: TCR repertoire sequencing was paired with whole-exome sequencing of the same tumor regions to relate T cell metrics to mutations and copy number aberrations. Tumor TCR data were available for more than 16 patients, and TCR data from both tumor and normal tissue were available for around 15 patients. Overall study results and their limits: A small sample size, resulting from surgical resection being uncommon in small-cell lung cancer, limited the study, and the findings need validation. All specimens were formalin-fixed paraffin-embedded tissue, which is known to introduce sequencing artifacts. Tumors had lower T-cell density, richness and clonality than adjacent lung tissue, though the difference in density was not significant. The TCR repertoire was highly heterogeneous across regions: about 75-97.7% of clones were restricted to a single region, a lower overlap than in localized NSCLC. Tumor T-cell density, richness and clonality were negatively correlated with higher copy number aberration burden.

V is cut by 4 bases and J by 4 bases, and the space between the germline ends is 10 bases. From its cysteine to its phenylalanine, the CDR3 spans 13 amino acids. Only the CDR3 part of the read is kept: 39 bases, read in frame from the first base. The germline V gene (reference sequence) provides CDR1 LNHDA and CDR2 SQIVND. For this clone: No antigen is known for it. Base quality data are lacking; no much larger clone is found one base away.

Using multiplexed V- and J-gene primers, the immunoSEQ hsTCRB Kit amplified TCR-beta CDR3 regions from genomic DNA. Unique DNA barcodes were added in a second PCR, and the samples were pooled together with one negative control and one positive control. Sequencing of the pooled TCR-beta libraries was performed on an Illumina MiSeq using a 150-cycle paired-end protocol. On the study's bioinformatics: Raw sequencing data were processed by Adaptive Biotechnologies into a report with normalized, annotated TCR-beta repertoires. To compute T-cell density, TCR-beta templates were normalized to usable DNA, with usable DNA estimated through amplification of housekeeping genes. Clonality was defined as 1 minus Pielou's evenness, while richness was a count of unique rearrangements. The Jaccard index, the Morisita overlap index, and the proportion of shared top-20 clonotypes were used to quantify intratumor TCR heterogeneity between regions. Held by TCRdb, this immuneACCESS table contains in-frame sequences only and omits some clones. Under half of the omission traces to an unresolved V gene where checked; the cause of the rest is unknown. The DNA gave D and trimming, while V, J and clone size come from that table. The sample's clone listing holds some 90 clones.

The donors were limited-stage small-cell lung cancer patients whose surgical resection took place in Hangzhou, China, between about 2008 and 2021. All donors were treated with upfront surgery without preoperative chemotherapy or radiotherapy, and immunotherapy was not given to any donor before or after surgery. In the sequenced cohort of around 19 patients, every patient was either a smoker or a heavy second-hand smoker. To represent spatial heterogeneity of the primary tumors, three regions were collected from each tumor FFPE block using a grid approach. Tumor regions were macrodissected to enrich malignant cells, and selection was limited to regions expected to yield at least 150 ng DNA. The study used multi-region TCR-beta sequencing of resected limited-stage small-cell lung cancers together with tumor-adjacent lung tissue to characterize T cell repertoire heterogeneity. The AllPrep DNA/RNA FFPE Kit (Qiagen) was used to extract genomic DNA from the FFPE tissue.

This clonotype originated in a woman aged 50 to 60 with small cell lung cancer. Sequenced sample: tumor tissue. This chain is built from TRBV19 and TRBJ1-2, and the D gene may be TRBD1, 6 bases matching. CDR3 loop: CASSNGQLYGYTF. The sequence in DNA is TGTGCCAGTAGTAACGGACAGCTCTATGGCTACACCTTC.